This TCR beta chain was documented in a study of CD8+CD57+ T cells in acquired aplastic anemia. Turning to the study itself: Mean DNA quantity obtained from sorted CD4+ and CD8+ cells was 3.2 ug.

Genomic DNA templated the TCR beta VDJ and CDR3 profiling. MiXCR was run by TCRdb on the reads, yielding one entry per CDR3 protein. The sample gives about 40,000 distinct CDR3 sequences, over 55% of which show up once; 45% to 75% is in the top ten. Individuals selected for sequencing had exhibited CD8+CD57+ cell expansion on flow cytometry. Patients were treatment-naive when blood was sampled. Germline V gene data show CDR1 as KGHDR and CDR2 as SFDVKD. V was clipped by 4 bases and J by 0 bases, with 15 bases between them. The CDR3 is made up of 18 amino acids. Sequencing used sorted CD4+, CD8+, or CD8+CD57+ T cells (not recorded which) from PBMCs. The clonotype was recovered from a human donor with aplastic anemia. This rearrangement joins TRBV24-1 to TRBJ2-6; tentatively, D is TRBD1 or TRBD2 (5 bases each). Here the CDR3 DNA reads TGTGCCACCAGTGACGCGCCGGGACGGACCTCTGGGGCCAACGTCCTGACTTTC. Protein sequence: CATSDAPGRTSGANVLTF.